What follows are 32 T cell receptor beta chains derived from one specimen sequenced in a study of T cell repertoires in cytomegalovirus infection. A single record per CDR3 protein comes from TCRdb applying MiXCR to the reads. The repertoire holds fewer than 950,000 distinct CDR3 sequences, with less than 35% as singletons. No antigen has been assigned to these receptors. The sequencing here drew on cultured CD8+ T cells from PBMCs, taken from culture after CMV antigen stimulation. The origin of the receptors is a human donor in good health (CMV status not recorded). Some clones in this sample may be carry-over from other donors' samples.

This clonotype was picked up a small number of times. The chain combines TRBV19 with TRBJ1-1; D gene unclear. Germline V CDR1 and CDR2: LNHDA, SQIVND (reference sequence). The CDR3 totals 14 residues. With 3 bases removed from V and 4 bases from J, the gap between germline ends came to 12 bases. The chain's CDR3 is CASSMSEKGTEAFF. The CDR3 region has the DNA TGTGCCAGTAGTATGTCGGAGAAGGGCACTGAAGCTTTCTTT.

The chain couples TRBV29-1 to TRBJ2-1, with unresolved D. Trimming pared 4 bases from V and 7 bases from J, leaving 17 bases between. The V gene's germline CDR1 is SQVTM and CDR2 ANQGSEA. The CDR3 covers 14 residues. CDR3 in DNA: TGCAGCGTTGGGTTAGAAGGGATCGGGAATGAGCAGTTCTTC. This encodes CSVGLEGIGNEQFF.

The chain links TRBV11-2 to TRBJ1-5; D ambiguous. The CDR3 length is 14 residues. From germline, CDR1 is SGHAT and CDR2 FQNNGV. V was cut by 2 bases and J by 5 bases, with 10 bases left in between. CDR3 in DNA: TGTGCCAGCAGCTTAACTGATGGGGATCAGCCCCAGCATTTT. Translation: CASSLTDGDQPQHF. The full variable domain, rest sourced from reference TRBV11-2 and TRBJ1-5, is EAGVAQSPRYKIIEKRQSVAFWCNPISGHATLYWYQQILGQGPKLLIQFQNNGVVDDSQLPKDRFSAERLKGVDSTLKIQPAKLEDSAVYLCASSLTDGDQPQHFGDGTRLSIL.

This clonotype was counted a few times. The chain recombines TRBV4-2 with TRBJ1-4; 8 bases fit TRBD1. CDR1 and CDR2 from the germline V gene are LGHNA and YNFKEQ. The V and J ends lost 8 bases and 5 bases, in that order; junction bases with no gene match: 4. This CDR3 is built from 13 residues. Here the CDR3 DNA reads TGTGCCAGCGAGGACAGGGCAAATGAAAAACTGTTTTTT. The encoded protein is CASEDRANEKLFF.

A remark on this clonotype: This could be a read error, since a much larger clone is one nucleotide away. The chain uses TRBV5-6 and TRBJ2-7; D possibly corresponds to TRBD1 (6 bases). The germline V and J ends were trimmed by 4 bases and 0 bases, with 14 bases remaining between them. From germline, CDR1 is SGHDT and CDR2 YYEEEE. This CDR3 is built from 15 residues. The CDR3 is CASSLRGRISYEQYF. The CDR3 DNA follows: TGTGCCAGCAGCCTCAGGGGCCGAATCTCCTACGAGCAGTACTTC.

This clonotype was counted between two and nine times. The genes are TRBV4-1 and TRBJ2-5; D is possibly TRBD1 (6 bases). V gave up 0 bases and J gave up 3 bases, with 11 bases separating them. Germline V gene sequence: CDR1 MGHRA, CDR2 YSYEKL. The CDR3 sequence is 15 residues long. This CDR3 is CASSQEGRTEETQYF. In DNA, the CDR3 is TGCGCCAGCAGCCAAGAGGGCAGGACAGAAGAGACCCAGTACTTC.

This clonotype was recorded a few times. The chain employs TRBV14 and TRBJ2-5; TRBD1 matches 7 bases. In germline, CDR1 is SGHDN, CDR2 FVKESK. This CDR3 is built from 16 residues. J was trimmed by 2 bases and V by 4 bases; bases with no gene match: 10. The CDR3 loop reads CASSRRQGSNQETQYF. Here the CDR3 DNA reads TGTGCCAGCAGCCGTAGACAGGGTTCGAATCAAGAGACCCAGTACTTC. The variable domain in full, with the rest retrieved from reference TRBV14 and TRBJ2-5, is EAGVTQFPSHSVIEKGQTVTLRCDPISGHDNLYWYRRVMGKEIKFLLHFVKESKQDESGMPNNRFLAERTGGTYSTLKVQPAELEDSGVYFCASSRRQGSNQETQYFGPGTRLLVL.

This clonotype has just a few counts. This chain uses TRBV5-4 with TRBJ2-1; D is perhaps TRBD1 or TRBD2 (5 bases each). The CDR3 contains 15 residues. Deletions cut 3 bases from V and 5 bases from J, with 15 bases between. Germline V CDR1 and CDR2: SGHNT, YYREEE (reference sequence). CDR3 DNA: TGTGCCAGCAGCTGGGGTTCTGGGGACCACAATGAGCAGTTCTTC. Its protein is CASSWGSGDHNEQFF.

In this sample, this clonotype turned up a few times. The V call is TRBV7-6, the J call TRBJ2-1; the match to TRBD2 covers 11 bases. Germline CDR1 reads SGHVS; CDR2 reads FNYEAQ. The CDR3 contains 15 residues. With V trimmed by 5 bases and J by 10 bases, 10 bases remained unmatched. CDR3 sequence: CASSPSGGPFLEQFF. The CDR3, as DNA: TGTGCCAGCAGCCCTAGCGGGGGGCCATTCTTGGAGCAGTTCTTC.

In DNA, the CDR3 is TGTGCCAGCAGCTTAGAGGCGGGGGGGTTTTTAACTGAAGCTTTCTTT. It translates to CASSLEAGGFLTEAFF. The chain combines TRBV7-6 with TRBJ1-1; maybe TRBD1 (5 bases). The CDR3 loop spans 16 amino acids. Looked up from germline, CDR1 is SGHVS and CDR2 is FNYEAQ. Trimming cost V 1 base and J 5 bases, with 17 bases left between them. Combining the CDR3 with reference TRBV7-6 and TRBJ1-1 gives the whole variable domain GAGVSQSPRYKVTKRGQDVALRCDPISGHVSLYWYRQALGQGPEFLTYFNYEAQQDKSGLPNDRFSAERPEGSISTLTIQRTEQRDSAMYRCASSLEAGGFLTEAFFGQGTRLTVV.

CDR3 sequence (DNA): TGTGCCAGCAGTCACATGACGGAGACCCAGTACTTC. Translating gives CASSHMTETQYF. V usage is TRBV12-3 or TRBV12-4 and J usage is TRBJ2-5, with D hard to call. Trimming stripped 5 bases from V and 5 bases from J, with 9 bases between. CDR3 length: 12 residues.

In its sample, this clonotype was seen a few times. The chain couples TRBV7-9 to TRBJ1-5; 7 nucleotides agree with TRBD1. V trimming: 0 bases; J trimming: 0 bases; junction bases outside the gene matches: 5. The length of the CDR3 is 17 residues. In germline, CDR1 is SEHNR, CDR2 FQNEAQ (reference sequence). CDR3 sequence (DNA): TGTGCCAGCAGCTTAGCGCGCGGGACAGATAGCAATCAGCCCCAGCATTTT. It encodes CASSLARGTDSNQPQHF.

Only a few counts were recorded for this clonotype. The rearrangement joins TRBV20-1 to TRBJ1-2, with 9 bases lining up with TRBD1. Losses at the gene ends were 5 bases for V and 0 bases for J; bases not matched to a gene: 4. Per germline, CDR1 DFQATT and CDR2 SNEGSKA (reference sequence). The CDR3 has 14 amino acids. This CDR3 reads CSASGTGSNYGYTF. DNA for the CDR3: TGCAGTGCTTCCGGGACAGGGTCTAACTATGGCTACACCTTC.

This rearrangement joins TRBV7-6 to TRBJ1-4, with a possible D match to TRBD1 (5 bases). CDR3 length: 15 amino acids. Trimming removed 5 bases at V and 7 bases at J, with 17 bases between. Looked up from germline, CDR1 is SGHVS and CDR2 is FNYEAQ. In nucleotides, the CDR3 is TGTGCCAGCAGCAAGTACAGGTCGTCAGGTGAAAAACTGTTTTTT. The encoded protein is CASSKYRSSGEKLFF.

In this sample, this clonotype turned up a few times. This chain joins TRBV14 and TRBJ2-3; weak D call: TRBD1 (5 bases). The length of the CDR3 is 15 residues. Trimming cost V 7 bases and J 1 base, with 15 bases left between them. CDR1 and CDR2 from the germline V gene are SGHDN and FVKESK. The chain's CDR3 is CASTPGPQRTDTQYF. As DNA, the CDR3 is TGTGCCAGCACCCCAGGGCCCCAACGCACAGATACGCAGTATTTT. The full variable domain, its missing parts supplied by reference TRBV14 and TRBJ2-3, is EAGVTQFPSHSVIEKGQTVTLRCDPISGHDNLYWYRRVMGKEIKFLLHFVKESKQDESGMPNNRFLAERTGGTYSTLKVQPAELEDSGVYFCASTPGPQRTDTQYFGPGTRLTVL.

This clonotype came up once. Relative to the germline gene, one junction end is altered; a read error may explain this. CDR3 region: CVSSLQPHNNEQFF. CDR3 DNA: TGTGTCAGCAGCTTACAGCCTCACAACAATGAGCAGTTCTTC. The chain carries TRBV7-6 and TRBJ2-1, with D hard to call. This CDR3 has 14 amino acids. The germline V gene encodes CDR1 SGHVS and CDR2 FNYEAQ.

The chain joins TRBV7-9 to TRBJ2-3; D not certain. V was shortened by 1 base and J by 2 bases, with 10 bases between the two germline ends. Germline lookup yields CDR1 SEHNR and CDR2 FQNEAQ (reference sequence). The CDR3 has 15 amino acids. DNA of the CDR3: TGTGCCAGCAGCTTAGAAGTCAGTACCACAGATACGCAGTATTTT. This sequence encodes CASSLEVSTTDTQYF.

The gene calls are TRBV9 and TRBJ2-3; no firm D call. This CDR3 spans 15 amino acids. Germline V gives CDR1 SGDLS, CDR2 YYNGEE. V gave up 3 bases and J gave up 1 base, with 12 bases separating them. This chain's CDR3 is CASSAAFPGTDTQYF. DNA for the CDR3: TGTGCCAGCAGCGCGGCTTTTCCCGGCACAGATACGCAGTATTTT.

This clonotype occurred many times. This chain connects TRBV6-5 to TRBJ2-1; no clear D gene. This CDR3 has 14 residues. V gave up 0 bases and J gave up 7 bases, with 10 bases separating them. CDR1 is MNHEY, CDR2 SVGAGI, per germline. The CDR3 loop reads CASSYSTLSNEQFF. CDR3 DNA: TGTGCCAGCAGTTACTCGACTCTTTCTAATGAGCAGTTCTTC.

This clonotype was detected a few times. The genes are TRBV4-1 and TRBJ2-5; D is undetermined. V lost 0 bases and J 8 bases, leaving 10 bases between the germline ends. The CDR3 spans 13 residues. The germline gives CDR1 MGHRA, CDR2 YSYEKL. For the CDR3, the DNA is TGCGCCAGCAGCCAAGATTTAAGCAGCACCCAGTACTTC. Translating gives CASSQDLSSTQYF.

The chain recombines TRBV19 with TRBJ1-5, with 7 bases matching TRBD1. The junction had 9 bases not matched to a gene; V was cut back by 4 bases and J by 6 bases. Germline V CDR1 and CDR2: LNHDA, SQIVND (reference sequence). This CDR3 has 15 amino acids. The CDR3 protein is CASSTNRGAGQPQHF. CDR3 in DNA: TGTGCCAGTAGTACAAACAGGGGCGCGGGTCAGCCCCAGCATTTT.

Here the CDR3 reads CASSELEQFF. The CDR3 DNA reads TGTGCCAGCAGTGAACTTGAGCAGTTCTTC. V and J are TRBV6-1 and TRBJ2-1, with D hard to call. The CDR3 has 10 residues. Trimming removed 2 bases at V and 9 bases at J, with 2 bases between. Germline V lookup: CDR1 MNHNS, CDR2 SASEGT.

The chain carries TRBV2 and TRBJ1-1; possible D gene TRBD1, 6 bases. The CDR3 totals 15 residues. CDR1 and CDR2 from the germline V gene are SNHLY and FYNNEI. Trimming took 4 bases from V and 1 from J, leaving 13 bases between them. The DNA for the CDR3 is TGTGCCAGCAGTGGCGGGGGCGGGGGGAACACTGAAGCTTTCTTT. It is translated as CASSGGGGGNTEAFF.

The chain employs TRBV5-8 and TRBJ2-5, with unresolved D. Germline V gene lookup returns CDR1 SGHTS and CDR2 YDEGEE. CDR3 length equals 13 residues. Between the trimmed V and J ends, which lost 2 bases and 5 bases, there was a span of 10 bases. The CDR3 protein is CASSFNSPETQYF. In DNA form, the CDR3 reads TGTGCCAGCAGCTTTAACAGCCCCGAGACCCAGTACTTC.

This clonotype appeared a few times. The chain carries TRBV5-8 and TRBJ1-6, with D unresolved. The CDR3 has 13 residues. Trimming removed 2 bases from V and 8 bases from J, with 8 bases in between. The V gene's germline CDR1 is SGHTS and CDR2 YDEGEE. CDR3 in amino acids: CASSLPGDSPLHF. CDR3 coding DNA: TGTGCCAGCAGCTTACCTGGTGATTCACCCCTCCACTTT.

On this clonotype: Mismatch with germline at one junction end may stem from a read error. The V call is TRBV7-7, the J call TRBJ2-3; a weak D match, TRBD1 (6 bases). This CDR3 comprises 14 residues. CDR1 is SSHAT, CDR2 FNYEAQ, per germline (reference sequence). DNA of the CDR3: TGTGCTAGCAGCGCTAGGGGGTTGGCAGATACGCAGTATTTT. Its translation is CASSARGLADTQYF.

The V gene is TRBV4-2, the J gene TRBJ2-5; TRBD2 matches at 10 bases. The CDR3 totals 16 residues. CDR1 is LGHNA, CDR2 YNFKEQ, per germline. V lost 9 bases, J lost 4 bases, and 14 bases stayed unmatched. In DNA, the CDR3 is TGTGCCAGTAGAGGGGCTAGCGGGGGAGAGCTAGAGACCCAGTACTTC. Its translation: CASRGASGGELETQYF.

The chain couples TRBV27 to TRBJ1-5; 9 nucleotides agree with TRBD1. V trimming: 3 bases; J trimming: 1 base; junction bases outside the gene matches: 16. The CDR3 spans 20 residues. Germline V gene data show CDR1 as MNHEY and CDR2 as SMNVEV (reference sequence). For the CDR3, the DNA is TGTGCCAGCAGTTTGTTCCCCAGTCTTCCCGGGACAGGGAGCAATCAGCCCCAGCATTTT. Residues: CASSLFPSLPGTGSNQPQHF.

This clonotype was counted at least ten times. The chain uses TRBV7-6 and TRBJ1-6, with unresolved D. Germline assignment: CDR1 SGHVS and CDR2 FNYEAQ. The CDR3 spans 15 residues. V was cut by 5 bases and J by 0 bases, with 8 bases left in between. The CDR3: CASSQDGSYNSPLHF. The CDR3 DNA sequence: TGTGCCAGCAGCCAAGACGGCTCCTATAATTCACCCCTCCACTTT. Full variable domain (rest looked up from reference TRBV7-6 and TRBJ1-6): GAGVSQSPRYKVTKRGQDVALRCDPISGHVSLYWYRQALGQGPEFLTYFNYEAQQDKSGLPNDRFSAERPEGSISTLTIQRTEQRDSAMYRCASSQDGSYNSPLHFGNGTRLTVT.

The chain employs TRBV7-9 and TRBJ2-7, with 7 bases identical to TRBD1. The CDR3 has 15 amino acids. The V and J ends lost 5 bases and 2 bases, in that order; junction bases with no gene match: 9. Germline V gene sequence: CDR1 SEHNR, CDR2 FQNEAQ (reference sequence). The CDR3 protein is CASSTTGTEPYEQYF. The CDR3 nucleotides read TGTGCCAGCAGCACCACCGGGACAGAACCCTACGAGCAGTACTTC.

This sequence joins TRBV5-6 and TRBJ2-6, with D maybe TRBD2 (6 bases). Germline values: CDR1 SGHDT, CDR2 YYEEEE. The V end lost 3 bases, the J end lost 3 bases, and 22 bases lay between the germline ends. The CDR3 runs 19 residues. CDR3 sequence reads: CASSSGGAQGPFGANVLTF. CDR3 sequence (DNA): TGTGCCAGCAGCTCCGGCGGGGCTCAGGGCCCTTTTGGGGCCAACGTCCTGACTTTC.

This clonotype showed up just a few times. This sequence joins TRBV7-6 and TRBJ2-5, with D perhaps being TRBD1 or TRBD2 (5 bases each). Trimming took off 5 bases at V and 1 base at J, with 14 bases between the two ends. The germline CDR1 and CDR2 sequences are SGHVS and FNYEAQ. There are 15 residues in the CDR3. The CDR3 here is CASSRLGTVQETQYF. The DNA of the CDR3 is TGTGCCAGCAGCCGCCTCGGGACCGTCCAAGAGACCCAGTACTTC. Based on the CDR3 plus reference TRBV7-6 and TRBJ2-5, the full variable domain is GAGVSQSPRYKVTKRGQDVALRCDPISGHVSLYWYRQALGQGPEFLTYFNYEAQQDKSGLPNDRFSAERPEGSISTLTIQRTEQRDSAMYRCASSRLGTVQETQYFGPGTRLLVL.